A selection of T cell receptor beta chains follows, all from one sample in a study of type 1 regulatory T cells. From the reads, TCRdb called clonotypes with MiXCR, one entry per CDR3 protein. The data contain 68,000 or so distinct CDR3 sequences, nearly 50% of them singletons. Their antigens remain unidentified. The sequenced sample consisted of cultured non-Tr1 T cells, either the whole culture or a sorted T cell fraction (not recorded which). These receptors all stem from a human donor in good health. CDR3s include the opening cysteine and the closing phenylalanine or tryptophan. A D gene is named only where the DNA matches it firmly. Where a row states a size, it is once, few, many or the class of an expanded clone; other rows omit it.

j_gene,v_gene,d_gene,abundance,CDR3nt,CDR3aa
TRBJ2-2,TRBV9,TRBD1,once,TGTGCCAGCAGCGTAGACAGGGGTCACGGGGAGCTGTTTTTT,CASSVDRGHGELFF
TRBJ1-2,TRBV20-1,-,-,TGCAGTGCTAGCAAGACGGACTCCTATGGCTACACCTTC,CSASKTDSYGYTF
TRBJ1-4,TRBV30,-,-,TGTGCCTGGCAGGGACTGACTAATGAAAAACTGTTTTTT,CAWQGLTNEKLFF
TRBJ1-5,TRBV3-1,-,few,TGTGCCAGCAGCCAAGAGGGGGTCAATCAGCCCCAGCATTTT,CASSQEGVNQPQHF
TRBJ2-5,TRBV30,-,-,TGTGCCTGGAGTTCGGGACTCCAAGAGACCCAGTACTTC,CAWSSGLQETQYF
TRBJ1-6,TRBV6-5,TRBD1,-,TGTGCCAGCAGTTACTCGGCAGGGGGAAGCTCCTATAATTCACCCCTCCACTTT,CASSYSAGGSSYNSPLHF
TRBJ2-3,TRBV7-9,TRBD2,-,TGTGCCAGCAGTCGGGGGGGGCCCCTCTCAGATACGCAGTATTTT,CASSRGGPLSDTQYF
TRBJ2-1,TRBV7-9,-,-,TGTGCCAGCAGCACTGCCAGGACAGCAAGTGGGAATGAGCAGTTCTTC,CASSTARTASGNEQFF
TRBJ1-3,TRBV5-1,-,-,TGCGCCAGCAGCTTGTCCCGGGGAGGAGCTGGAAACACCATATATTTT,CASSLSRGGAGNTIYF
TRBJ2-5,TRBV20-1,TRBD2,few,TGCAGTGCCAACCCCCGACTAGCGGGGGCTCAAGAGACCCAGTACTTC,CSANPRLAGAQETQYF
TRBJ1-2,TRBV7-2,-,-,TGTGCCAGCAGCGGACTCCGGGACACATCATATGGCTACACCTTC,CASSGLRDTSYGYTF